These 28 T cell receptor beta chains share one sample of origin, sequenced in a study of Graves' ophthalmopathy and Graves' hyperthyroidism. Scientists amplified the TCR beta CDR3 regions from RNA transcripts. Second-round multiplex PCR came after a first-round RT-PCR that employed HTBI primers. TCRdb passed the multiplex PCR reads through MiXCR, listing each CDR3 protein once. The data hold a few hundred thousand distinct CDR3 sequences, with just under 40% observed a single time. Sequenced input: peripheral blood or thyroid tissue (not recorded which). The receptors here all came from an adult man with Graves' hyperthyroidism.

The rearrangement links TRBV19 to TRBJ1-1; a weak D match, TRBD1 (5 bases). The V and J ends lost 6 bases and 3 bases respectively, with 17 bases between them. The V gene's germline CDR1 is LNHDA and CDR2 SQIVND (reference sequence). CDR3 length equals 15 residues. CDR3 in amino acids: CASSPTWGDYTEAFF. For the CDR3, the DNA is TGTGCCAGTAGCCCGACGTGGGGGGATTACACTGAAGCTTTCTTT.

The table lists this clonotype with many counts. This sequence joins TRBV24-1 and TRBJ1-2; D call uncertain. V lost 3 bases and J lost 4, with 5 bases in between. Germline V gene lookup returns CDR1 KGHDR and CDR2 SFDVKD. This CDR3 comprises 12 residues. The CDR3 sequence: CATSDVGYGYTF. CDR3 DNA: TGTGCCACCAGTGATGTCGGCTATGGCTACACCTTC.

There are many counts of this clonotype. The CDR3 here is CASSEHIGEAFF. The CDR3 DNA reads TGTGCCAGCAGTGAACATATCGGTGAAGCTTTCTTT. J is TRBJ1-1 and V is TRBV6-1; D unresolved. CDR1 and CDR2 (germline): MNHNS, SASEGT. This CDR3 contains 12 residues. With 2 bases removed from V and 7 bases from J, the gap between germline ends came to 8 bases.

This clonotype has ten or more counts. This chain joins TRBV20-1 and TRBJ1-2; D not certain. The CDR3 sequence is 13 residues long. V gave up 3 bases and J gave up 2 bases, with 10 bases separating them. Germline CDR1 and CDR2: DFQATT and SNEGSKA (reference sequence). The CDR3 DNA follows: TGCAGTGCTAGTTTGTCCGCGAACTATGGCTACACCTTC. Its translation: CSASLSANYGYTF.

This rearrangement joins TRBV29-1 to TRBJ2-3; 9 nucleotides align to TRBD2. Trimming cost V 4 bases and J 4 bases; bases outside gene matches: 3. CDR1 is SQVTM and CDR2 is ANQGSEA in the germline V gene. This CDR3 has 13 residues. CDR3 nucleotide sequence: TGCAGCGTTGGAGCGGGAGGTCCAGATACGCAGTATTTT. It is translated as CSVGAGGPDTQYF.

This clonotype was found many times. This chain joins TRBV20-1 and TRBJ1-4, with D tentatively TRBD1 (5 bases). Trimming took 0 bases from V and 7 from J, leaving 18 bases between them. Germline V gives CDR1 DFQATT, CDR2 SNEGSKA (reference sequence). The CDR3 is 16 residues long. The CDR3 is CSARDCRDAYREKLFF. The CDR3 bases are TGCAGTGCTAGAGATTGCAGGGACGCTTACCGTGAAAAACTGTTTTTT.

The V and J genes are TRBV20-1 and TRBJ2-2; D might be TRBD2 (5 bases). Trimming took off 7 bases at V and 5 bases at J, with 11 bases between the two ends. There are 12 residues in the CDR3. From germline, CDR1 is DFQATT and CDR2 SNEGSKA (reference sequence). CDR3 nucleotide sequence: TGCAGTGTCGGAAGCGGAACCGGGGAGCTGTTTTTT. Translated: CSVGSGTGELFF.

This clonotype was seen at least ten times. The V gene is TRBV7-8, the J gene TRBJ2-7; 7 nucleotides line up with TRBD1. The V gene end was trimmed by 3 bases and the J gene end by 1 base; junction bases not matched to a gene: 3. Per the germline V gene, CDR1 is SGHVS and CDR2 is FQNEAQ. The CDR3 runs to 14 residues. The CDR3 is CASSFVTGSYEQYF. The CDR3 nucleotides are TGTGCCAGCAGCTTTGTGACAGGGTCCTACGAGCAGTACTTC.

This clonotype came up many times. The CDR3 bases are TGCAGCGCGGGAGCTAACTATGGCTACACCTTC. It translates to CSAGANYGYTF. The genes are TRBV29-1 and TRBJ1-2, with D unclear. Per germline, CDR1 SQVTM and CDR2 ANQGSEA. The V end lost 7 bases, the J end lost 0 bases, and 6 bases lay between the germline ends. The CDR3 length is 11 residues. Full variable domain (missing parts from reference TRBV29-1 and TRBJ1-2): SAVISQKPSRDICQRGTSLTIQCQVDSQVTMMFWYRQQPGQSLTLIATANQGSEATYESGFVIDKFPISRPNLTFSTLTVSNMSPEDSSIYLCSAGANYGYTFGSGTRLTVV.

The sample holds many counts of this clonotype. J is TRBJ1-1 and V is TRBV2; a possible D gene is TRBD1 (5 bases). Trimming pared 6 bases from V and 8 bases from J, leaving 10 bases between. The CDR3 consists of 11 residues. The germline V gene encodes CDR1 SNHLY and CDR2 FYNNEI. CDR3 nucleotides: TGTGCCAGCAGACAGGCGGAGGAAGCTTTCTTT. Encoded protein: CASRQAEEAFF. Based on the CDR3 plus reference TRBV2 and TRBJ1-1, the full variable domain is EPEVTQTPSHQVTQMGQEVILRCVPISNHLYFYWYRQILGQKVEFLVSFYNNEISEKSEIFDDQFSVERPDGSNFTLKIRSTKLEDSAMYFCASRQAEEAFFGQGTRLTVV.

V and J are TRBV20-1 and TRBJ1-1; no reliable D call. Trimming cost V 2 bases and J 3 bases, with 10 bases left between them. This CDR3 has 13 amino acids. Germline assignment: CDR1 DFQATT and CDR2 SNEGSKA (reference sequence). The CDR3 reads CSARPSGYTEAFF. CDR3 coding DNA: TGCAGTGCTAGACCTAGCGGGTACACTGAAGCTTTCTTT.

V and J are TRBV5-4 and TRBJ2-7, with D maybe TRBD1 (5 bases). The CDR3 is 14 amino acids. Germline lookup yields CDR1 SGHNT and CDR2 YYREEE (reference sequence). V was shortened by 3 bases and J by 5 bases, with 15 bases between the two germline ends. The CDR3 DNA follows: TGTGCCAGCAGCTCACCAGGGCAGTTAAACGAGCAGTACTTC. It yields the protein CASSSPGQLNEQYF.

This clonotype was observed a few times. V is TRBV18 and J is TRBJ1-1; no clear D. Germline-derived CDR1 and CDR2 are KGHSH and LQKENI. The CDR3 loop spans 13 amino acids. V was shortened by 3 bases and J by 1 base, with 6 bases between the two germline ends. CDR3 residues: CASSPLGNTEAFF. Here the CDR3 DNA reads TGTGCCAGCTCACCTCTCGGGAACACTGAAGCTTTCTTT. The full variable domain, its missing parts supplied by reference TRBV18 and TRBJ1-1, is NAGVMQNPRHLVRRRGQEARLRCSPMKGHSHVYWYRQLPEEGLKFMVYLQKENIIDESGMPKERFSAEFPKEGPSILRIQQVVRGDSAAYFCASSPLGNTEAFFGQGTRLTVV.

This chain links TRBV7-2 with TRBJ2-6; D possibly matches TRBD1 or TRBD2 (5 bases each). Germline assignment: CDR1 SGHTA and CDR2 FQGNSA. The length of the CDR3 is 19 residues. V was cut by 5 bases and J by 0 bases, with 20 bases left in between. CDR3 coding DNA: TGTGCCAGCAGCCGCAGCGGATCCACAGGTTTCTCTGGGGCCAACGTCCTGACTTTC. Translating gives CASSRSGSTGFSGANVLTF.

CDR3 loop: CASSKGGSSYEQYF. For the CDR3, the DNA is TGTGCCAGCAGTAAGGGCGGGAGCTCCTACGAGCAGTACTTC. This chain uses TRBV2 with TRBJ2-7; 7 bases are a match to TRBD2. This CDR3 is built from 14 residues. V was clipped by 5 bases and J by 0 bases; unmatched bases: 4. The germline V gene has CDR1 SNHLY and CDR2 FYNNEI.

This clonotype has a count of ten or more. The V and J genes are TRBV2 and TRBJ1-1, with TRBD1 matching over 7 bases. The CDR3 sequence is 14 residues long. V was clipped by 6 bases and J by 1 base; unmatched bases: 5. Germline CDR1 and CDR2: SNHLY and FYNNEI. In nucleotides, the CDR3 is TGTGCCAGCAGCCCCGGACAGGCGAACACTGAAGCTTTCTTT. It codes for CASSPGQANTEAFF.

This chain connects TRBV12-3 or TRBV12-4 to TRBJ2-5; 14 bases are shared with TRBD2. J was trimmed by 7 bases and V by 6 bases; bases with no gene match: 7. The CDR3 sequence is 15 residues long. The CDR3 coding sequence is TGTGCCAGCAGCCACGGGACTAGCGGGGGTGGGACCCAGTACTTC. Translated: CASSHGTSGGGTQYF.

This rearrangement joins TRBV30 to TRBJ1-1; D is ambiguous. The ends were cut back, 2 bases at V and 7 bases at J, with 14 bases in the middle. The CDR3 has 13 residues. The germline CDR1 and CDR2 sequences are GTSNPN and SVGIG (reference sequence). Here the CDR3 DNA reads TGTGCCTGGAGTTTCGACTATGGAGGTGAAGCTTTCTTT. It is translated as CAWSFDYGGEAFF. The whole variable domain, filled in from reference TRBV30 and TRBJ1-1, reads SQTIHQWPATLVQPVGSPLSLECTVEGTSNPNLYWYRQAAGRGLQLLFYSVGIGQISSEVPQNLSASRPQDRQFILSSKKLLLSDSGFYLCAWSFDYGGEAFFGQGTRLTVV.

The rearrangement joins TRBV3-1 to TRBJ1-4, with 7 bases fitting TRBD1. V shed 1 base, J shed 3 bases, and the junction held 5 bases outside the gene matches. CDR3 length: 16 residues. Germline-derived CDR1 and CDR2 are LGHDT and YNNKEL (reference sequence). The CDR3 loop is CASSQAFTGANEKLFF. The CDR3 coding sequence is TGTGCCAGCAGCCAAGCTTTTACAGGGGCTAATGAAAAACTGTTTTTT.

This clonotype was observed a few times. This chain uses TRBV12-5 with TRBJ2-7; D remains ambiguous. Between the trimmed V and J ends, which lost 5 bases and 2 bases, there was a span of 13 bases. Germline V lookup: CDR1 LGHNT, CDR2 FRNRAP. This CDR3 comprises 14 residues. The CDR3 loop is CASGIADRTYEQYF. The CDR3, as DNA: TGTGCTAGTGGTATTGCGGACCGAACCTACGAGCAGTACTTC.

CDR3 sequence (DNA): TGTGCCAGCATGGCGGTTAGCACAGATACGCAGTACTTC. Translating gives CASMAVSTDTQYF. The chain combines TRBV7-9 with TRBJ2-5; D is undetermined. V lost 7 bases and J lost 11, with 20 bases in between. The CDR3 is 13 amino acids. Germline loops: CDR1 SEHNR, CDR2 FQNEAQ (reference sequence).

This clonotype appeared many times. CDR3 sequence (DNA): TGTGCCAGCGGACCGCCGGAGGGCGGGGAGCTGTTTTTT. This encodes CASGPPEGGELFF. The rearrangement links TRBV7-9 to TRBJ2-2, with a possible D match to TRBD2 (6 bases). Trimming cost V 8 bases and J 7 bases, with 14 bases left between them. Germline loops: CDR1 SEHNR, CDR2 FQNEAQ (reference sequence). The CDR3 loop spans 13 amino acids.

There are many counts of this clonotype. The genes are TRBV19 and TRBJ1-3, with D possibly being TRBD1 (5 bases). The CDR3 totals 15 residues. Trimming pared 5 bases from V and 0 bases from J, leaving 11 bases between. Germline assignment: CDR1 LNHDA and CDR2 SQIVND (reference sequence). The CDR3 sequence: CASSPTGSSGNTIYF. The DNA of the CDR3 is TGTGCCAGTAGTCCCACAGGAAGCTCTGGAAACACCATATATTTT.

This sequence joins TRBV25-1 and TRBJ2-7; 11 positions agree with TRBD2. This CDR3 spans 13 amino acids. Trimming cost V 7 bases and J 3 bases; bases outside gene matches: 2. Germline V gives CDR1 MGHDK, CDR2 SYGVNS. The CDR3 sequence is CASIGTSGYEQYF. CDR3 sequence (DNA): TGTGCCAGCATCGGGACTAGCGGCTACGAGCAGTACTTC.

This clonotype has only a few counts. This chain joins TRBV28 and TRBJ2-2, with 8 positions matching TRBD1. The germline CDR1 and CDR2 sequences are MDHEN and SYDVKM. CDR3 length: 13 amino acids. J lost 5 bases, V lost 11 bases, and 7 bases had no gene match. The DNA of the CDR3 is TGTGCCTCCGCGGACAGGGTAACCGGGGAGCTGTTTTTT. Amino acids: CASADRVTGELFF.

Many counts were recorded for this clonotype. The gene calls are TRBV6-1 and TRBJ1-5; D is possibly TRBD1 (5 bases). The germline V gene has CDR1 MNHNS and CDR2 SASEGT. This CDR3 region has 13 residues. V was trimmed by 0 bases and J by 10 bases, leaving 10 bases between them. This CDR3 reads CASSEATRGPQHF. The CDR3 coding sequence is TGTGCCAGCAGTGAAGCGACGAGGGGTCCCCAGCATTTT.

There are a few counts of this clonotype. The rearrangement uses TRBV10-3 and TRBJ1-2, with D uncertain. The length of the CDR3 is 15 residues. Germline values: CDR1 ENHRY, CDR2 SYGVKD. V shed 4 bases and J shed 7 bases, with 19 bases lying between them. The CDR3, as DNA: TGTGCCATCAGTGCCGTCGGGCCCGACCCAGGTGGCTACACCTTC. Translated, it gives CAISAVGPDPGGYTF.

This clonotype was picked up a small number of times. The CDR3 bases are TGTGCCAGTACTGAGCGCTTGAACAATGAGCAGTTCTTC. Protein sequence: CASTERLNNEQFF. The gene calls are TRBV19 and TRBJ2-1, with D unresolved. Trimming shortened V by 7 bases and J by 5 bases, and 12 bases separated the two germline ends. CDR1 and CDR2 from the germline V gene are LNHDA and SQIVND (reference sequence). CDR3 length equals 13 residues.